This T cell receptor (beta chain) was recovered during a study of T cells after yellow fever vaccination (dated by TCRdb to between 2018 and 2021). Notes on the research overall: Staining for CD3, CD45RA, CCR7 and CD95 was used to sort memory subsets (EM, EMRA, CM and Tscm) on a BD FACS Aria III. Libraries from fractions with low cell numbers were prepared with the SMART-Seq v4 Ultra Low Input RNA kit. To follow T-cell clones before and after both primary and booster YFV17D yellow fever vaccination, bulk TCR alpha and beta repertoires underwent longitudinal sequencing. The cohort comprised two healthy male donors, one aged 18 to 29 and one aged 30 to 40 years. Bulk PBMC replicates and cell subsets were isolated from blood drawn at multiple timepoints before and after both primary and secondary immunization. Memory subsets were sorted on days 0, 15 and 45 and at 18 months following primary vaccination, and on days 0, 15 and 45 following the 30-year booster. Here is what the overall study found, with its caveats: Only two donors were included in the study, so the extent to which the findings can be generalized is limited. Computational filtering was required because FACS-sorted repertoires could contain abundant contaminating clonotypes from the bulk population. A small fraction of clonotypes showed up in both the CD4 and CD8 compartments, probably as a result of convergent recombination. Compared with the primary T-cell response, the secondary T-cell response was weaker but faster, peaking on day 5 rather than day 15. After the booster, most of the clones that had expanded following primary vaccination were detected again (roughly 96% of CD4 and roughly 90% of CD8), which suggests that memory was broadly maintained. On day 0, almost all vaccine-responding clonotypes were below detection in the sorted memory subsets.

This clonotype was seen repeatedly, ten times or more. Base qualities are missing; no much larger clone stands one base away. Synthesis of TCR cDNA relied on 5'RACE template switching, a step that introduced a universal primer site along with unique molecular identifiers. Priming of cDNA synthesis was performed from both the TCR alpha and TCR beta constant segments. Two PCR steps were used to amplify libraries, with sample barcodes and sequencing adapters being added in the second step. Sequencing of libraries was performed on Illumina HiSeq 2500 (2x100 bp) or NovaSeq (2x150 bp). Turning to the authors' computational methods: MIGEC was used to demultiplex reads and collapse the reads into UMI consensus sequences, and MiXCR was used for V(D)J alignment. Clonotypes responding to the vaccine were identified with edgeR on replicate PBMC samples, with the criteria of FDR below 0.01 and a log2 fold change above 5 up to day 15. Bulk clonotypes were assigned CD4 or CD8 identity according to which sequenced CD4 or CD8 repertoire held them at higher abundance. To estimate the distribution of each clone across memory phenotypes, clonotype frequencies in memory subsets were weighted by FACS-sorted cell numbers. TCRdb reprocessed the public reads (quality trimming at Q25 with fastp, clone calling with MiXCR) and kept in-frame beta chains. Rows matching on CDR3 protein sequence are summarized as one entry with the most common DNA and genes. The V and J calls come from TCRdb's annotation, not from the publication. Within this sample are 20,000 to 25,000 distinct CDR3 sequences, with roughly 5.5% of them counted one time only. The ten largest clones take up about 20% of the sample.

The treatment or condition label here, explained by the study, means: live attenuated yellow fever vaccine strain. PBMCs were isolated from peripheral blood using a standard Ficoll-Paque protocol. The RNeasy Micro Kit was used to extract RNA from sorted memory subsets. Here V drops 1 base and J drops 5 bases, and the junction holds 7 bases not matched to any gene. The CDR3 goes from the cysteine to the phenylalanine over 16 residues. The only DNA kept is the CDR3, 48 bases in frame from the first base. From a lookup of the germline V gene, CDR1 and CDR2 are LGHNA and YNFKEQ. Specimen: PBMCs, either bulk or a sorted T-cell subset (CD4+, CD8+, memory, or dextramer-sorted; not recorded which), collected more than 35 days after the first yellow fever vaccination. The receptor chain draws on TRBV4-2 and TRBJ2-7; the central 11 bases match TRBD2. This TCR was sampled from a man between 18 and 35 years old who received the YFV17D yellow fever vaccine. The CDR3 region: CASSQAVAGGPNEQYF. The DNA is as follows: TGTGCCAGCAGCCAAGCCGTAGCGGGGGGGCCCAACGAGCAGTACTTC.